One and the same sample provided the 25 T cell receptor beta chains below, sequenced in a study of cytomegalovirus exposure and HLA in healthy donors. It was with 60 Vbeta and 13 Jbeta primers that the PCR ran. Sequenced by immunoSEQ multiplex PCR; TCRdb stores in-frame clones only, minus some. The data contain about 91,000 clones, just under 90% of them singletons. The sequenced sample was PBMCs. All receptors derive from a man aged 18 to 35 in good health and CMV-seronegative.

This clone was observed a handful of times. The rearrangement uses TRBV27 and TRBJ2-1, with 8 bases matching TRBD1. From germline, CDR1 is MNHEY and CDR2 SMNVEV (reference sequence). Losses at the gene ends were 8 bases for V and 9 bases for J; bases not matched to a gene: 6. This CDR3 region has 12 residues. In DNA, the CDR3 is TGTGCCAGCCGGGACAGGCTGGGTGAGCAGTTCTTC. Encoded protein: CASRDRLGEQFF.

V usage is TRBV28 and J usage is TRBJ2-2; 8 nucleotides align to TRBD2. After removal of 6 bases from V and 2 bases from J, the junction contained 8 bases not matched to a gene. Germline V CDR1 and CDR2: MDHEN, SYDVKM. This CDR3 has 16 residues. The CDR3 reads CASSPRTSTNTGELFF. As DNA, the CDR3 is TGTGCCAGCAGCCCTCGGACTAGCACCAACACCGGGGAGCTGTTTTTT.

The DNA of the CDR3 is TGTGCCAGCAGTCTAGACAGGCTTTATAATTCACCCCTCCACTTT. It encodes CASSLDRLYNSPLHF. The J gene is TRBJ1-6, the V gene TRBV6-5; a weak D match, TRBD1 (6 bases). Germline V lookup: CDR1 MNHEY, CDR2 SVGAGI. V lost 5 bases and J lost 4, with 12 bases in between. This CDR3 has 15 residues.

The rearrangement links TRBV7-2 to TRBJ2-3; 10 positions match TRBD2. Germline V gene lookup returns CDR1 SGHTA and CDR2 FQGNSA. With V trimmed by 2 bases and J by 3 bases, 2 bases remained unmatched. This CDR3 is built from 15 residues. Here the CDR3 reads CASSLPSGGTDTQYF. For the CDR3, the DNA is TGTGCCAGCAGCTTACCTAGCGGGGGTACAGATACGCAGTATTTT.

The chain uses TRBV30 and TRBJ2-4; weak D call: TRBD2 (5 bases). Germline V CDR1 and CDR2: GTSNPN, SVGIG (reference sequence). V lost 5 bases and J lost 3, with 11 bases in between. This CDR3 has 13 residues. In nucleotides, the CDR3 is TGTGCCTGGGGTAGCGTGGGCAAAAACATTCAGTACTTC. Its translation: CAWGSVGKNIQYF.

The rearrangement links TRBV13 to TRBJ2-2; no definite D call. The V gene lost 4 bases and the J gene lost 6 bases, with 9 bases spanning the gap. CDR3 length: 13 residues. The germline gives CDR1 PRHDT, CDR2 FYEKMQ (reference sequence). The CDR3 protein is CASSSSLAGELFF. As DNA, the CDR3 is TGTGCCAGCAGCTCGTCCCTAGCCGGGGAGCTGTTTTTT.

The CDR3 loop is CASRETYQGAQYF. CDR3 nucleotides: TGTGCCAGCAGAGAGACGTACCAGGGGGCCCAGTACTTC. V is TRBV6-1 and J is TRBJ2-5, with 7 bases that match TRBD1. The CDR3 runs 13 residues. The trim removed 6 bases at V and 9 bases at J, leaving 10 bases unmatched. CDR1 is MNHNS and CDR2 is SASEGT in the germline V gene.

This clone was observed once. The gene calls are TRBV7-9 and TRBJ1-5, with 8 bases lining up with TRBD1. Germline V lookup: CDR1 SEHNR, CDR2 FQNEAQ (reference sequence). Trimming at V came to 5 bases and at J to 2 bases, leaving 11 bases not matched to a gene. This CDR3 contains 17 residues. The CDR3 DNA reads TGTGCCAGCAGCACAGACAGGGGTTTTGTTGGCAATCAGCCCCAGCATTTT. Amino acid sequence: CASSTDRGFVGNQPQHF.

The genes are TRBV28 and TRBJ1-1, with 9 bases matching TRBD1. J gave up 1 base and V 4 bases, and 10 bases lay outside the gene matches. The CDR3 has 17 residues. In germline, CDR1 is MDHEN, CDR2 SYDVKM. CDR3 region: CASSSPGTGLRNTEAFF. In DNA, the CDR3 is TGTGCCAGCAGTTCCCCCGGGACAGGGTTACGGAACACTGAAGCTTTCTTT.

The rearrangement links TRBV14 to TRBJ2-7; 9 bases fit TRBD2. This CDR3 comprises 17 residues. Germline CDR1 SGHDN, CDR2 FVKESK. Trimming at V came to 5 bases and at J to 3 bases, leaving 14 bases not matched to a gene. CDR3: CASSSLVPREGLYEQYF. CDR3 in DNA: TGTGCCAGCAGCTCCCTCGTGCCGCGGGAGGGCCTCTACGAGCAGTACTTC. Supplemented by reference TRBV14 and TRBJ2-7, the full variable domain reads EAGVTQFPSHSVIEKGQTVTLRCDPISGHDNLYWYRRVMGKEIKFLLHFVKESKQDESGMPNNRFLAERTGGTYSTLKVQPAELEDSGVYFCASSSLVPREGLYEQYFGPGTRLTVT.

This rearrangement joins TRBV5-1 to TRBJ2-2; D is possibly TRBD1 (6 bases). Trimming took off 4 bases at V and 6 bases at J, with 19 bases between the two ends. Germline V gene sequence: CDR1 SGHRS, CDR2 YFSETQ. The CDR3 totals 16 residues. CDR3 in amino acids: CASSRAAGGVAGELFF. CDR3 nucleotides: TGCGCCAGCAGCCGCGCAGCTGGGGGCGTTGCCGGGGAGCTGTTTTTT.

The chain recombines TRBV28 with TRBJ1-4; 7 nucleotides align to TRBD1. CDR1 and CDR2 from the germline V gene are MDHEN and SYDVKM. V shed 6 bases, J shed 1 base, and the junction held 11 bases outside the gene matches. This CDR3 has 17 residues. The CDR3: CASRAPQGIETNEKLFF. The DNA for the CDR3 is TGTGCCAGCAGAGCACCACAGGGGATTGAAACTAATGAAAAACTGTTTTTT.

V is TRBV9 and J is TRBJ1-1; possible D gene TRBD1, 5 bases. V shed 4 bases and J shed 0 bases, with 10 bases lying between them. This CDR3 region has 14 residues. CDR1 and CDR2 (germline): SGDLS, YYNGEE. CDR3 residues: CASSPQALNTEAFF. The CDR3 DNA sequence: TGTGCCAGCAGCCCACAGGCCTTGAACACTGAAGCTTTCTTT.

This clone was counted once. The J gene is TRBJ2-1, the V gene TRBV28; a possible D gene is TRBD2 (5 bases). V was cut by 8 bases and J by 2 bases, with 16 bases left in between. Germline CDR1 MDHEN, CDR2 SYDVKM. This CDR3 spans 15 amino acids. The CDR3 reads CASGPGLVAYNEQFF. The DNA of the CDR3 is TGTGCCAGCGGTCCAGGACTGGTCGCCTACAATGAGCAGTTCTTC.

This clone was detected only once. The chain has TRBV4-1 and TRBJ1-2; TRBD1 aligns across 9 bases. CDR3 size: 13 residues. Unmatched junction bases numbered 8, after V lost 4 bases and J lost 11 bases. The germline gives CDR1 MGHRA, CDR2 YSYEKL. This CDR3 is CASSPNRDRAYTF. The CDR3 DNA reads as TGCGCCAGCAGCCCGAACCGGGACAGGGCTTACACCTTC.

This chain joins TRBV7-2 and TRBJ2-1, with a weak D call TRBD2 (6 bases). This CDR3 contains 14 residues. The V end lost 3 bases, the J end lost 7 bases, and 13 bases lay between the germline ends. Germline-derived CDR1 and CDR2 are SGHTA and FQGNSA. The CDR3: CASSLTSYRNEQFF. The CDR3 DNA is TGTGCCAGCAGCTTGACTAGTTATAGGAATGAGCAGTTCTTC.

The chain is built from TRBV19 and TRBJ2-5; TRBD2 matches at 7 bases. The tail of the sequence fits TRBJ2-7 better, so the J call may be wrong. Germline values: CDR1 LNHDA, CDR2 SQIVND (reference sequence). CDR3 length: 15 residues. The CDR3 coding sequence is TGTGCCAGTAGTGAAGCTAGCGGAAGCTCCTACGAGCAGTACTTC. Translating it yields CASSEASGSSYEQYF.

The rearrangement joins TRBV19 to TRBJ2-1; 8 bases match TRBD1. Per the germline V gene, CDR1 is LNHDA and CDR2 is SQIVND (reference sequence). V shed 4 bases, J shed 3 bases, and the junction held 5 bases outside the gene matches. The CDR3 extends over 15 amino acids. The CDR3 loop reads CASSTDREFYNEQFF. The CDR3 nucleotides read TGTGCCAGTAGTACGGACAGGGAGTTCTACAATGAGCAGTTCTTC.

This chain's CDR3 is CASGQPPSNSPLHF. CDR3 nucleotide sequence: TGTGCCAGCGGACAGCCACCCTCTAATTCACCCCTCCACTTT. This chain links TRBV27 with TRBJ1-6; D perhaps matches TRBD1 (6 bases). This CDR3 region has 14 residues. Germline CDR1 and CDR2: MNHEY and SMNVEV (reference sequence). Trimming shortened V by 8 bases and J by 6 bases, and 14 bases separated the two germline ends.

The DNA for the CDR3 is TGTGCCAGCAGTGTCGGGACAGGGAATGAAAAACTGTTTTTT. This encodes CASSVGTGNEKLFF. The rearrangement joins TRBV2 to TRBJ1-4; 9 bases line up with TRBD1. This CDR3 region has 14 residues. V lost 4 bases and J lost 5; bases outside the gene matches: 2. Germline assignment: CDR1 SNHLY and CDR2 FYNNEI.

This clone has a single count. This chain links TRBV21-1 with TRBJ2-1; the table's D call of TRBD2 was not tested on the DNA. TRBV21-1 is a recognized pseudogene. This CDR3 region has 15 residues. CDR3 nucleotides: TGTGCCAGCAGCAACGCTAGCGGGAGTGACAATGAGCAGTTCTTC. Translation gives CASSNASGSDNEQFF.

This clone was recorded a few times. The chain is built from TRBV6-1 and TRBJ2-3, with 10 bases matching TRBD1. This CDR3 is 13 amino acids long. J lost 4 bases, V lost 8 bases, and 3 bases had no gene match. From germline, CDR1 is MNHNS and CDR2 SASEGT. Here the CDR3 DNA reads TGTGCCAGCGGGACAGGGGATGCAGATACGCAGTATTTT. Its translation is CASGTGDADTQYF.

The V and J genes are TRBV19 and TRBJ2-7, with D perhaps matching TRBD1 (5 bases). The V end was cut by 3 bases, the J end by 0 bases, with 12 bases between. Germline V gene data show CDR1 as LNHDA and CDR2 as SQIVND (reference sequence). The CDR3 runs to 15 residues. The chain's CDR3 is CASSIVGDSSYEQYF. CDR3 bases: TGTGCCAGTAGTATTGTTGGTGACAGCTCCTACGAGCAGTACTTC.

The genes are TRBV19 and TRBJ1-1; TRBD1 agrees at 8 bases. CDR3 length: 15 amino acids. V trimming: 5 bases; J trimming: 1 base; junction bases outside the gene matches: 6. Germline lookup yields CDR1 LNHDA and CDR2 SQIVND (reference sequence). The chain's CDR3 is CASSFQGAGNTEAFF. The CDR3 DNA follows: TGTGCCAGTAGTTTTCAGGGGGCTGGGAACACTGAAGCTTTCTTT.

The J gene is TRBJ2-2, the V gene TRBV11-3, with a weak D call TRBD1 (6 bases). Trimming shortened V by 7 bases and J by 7 bases, and 10 bases separated the two germline ends. The germline CDR1 and CDR2 sequences are SGHNT and YENEEA. The CDR3 loop spans 12 amino acids. The CDR3 protein is CASTQGRGELFF. CDR3 sequence (DNA): TGTGCCAGCACCCAGGGGCGCGGGGAGCTGTTTTTT.